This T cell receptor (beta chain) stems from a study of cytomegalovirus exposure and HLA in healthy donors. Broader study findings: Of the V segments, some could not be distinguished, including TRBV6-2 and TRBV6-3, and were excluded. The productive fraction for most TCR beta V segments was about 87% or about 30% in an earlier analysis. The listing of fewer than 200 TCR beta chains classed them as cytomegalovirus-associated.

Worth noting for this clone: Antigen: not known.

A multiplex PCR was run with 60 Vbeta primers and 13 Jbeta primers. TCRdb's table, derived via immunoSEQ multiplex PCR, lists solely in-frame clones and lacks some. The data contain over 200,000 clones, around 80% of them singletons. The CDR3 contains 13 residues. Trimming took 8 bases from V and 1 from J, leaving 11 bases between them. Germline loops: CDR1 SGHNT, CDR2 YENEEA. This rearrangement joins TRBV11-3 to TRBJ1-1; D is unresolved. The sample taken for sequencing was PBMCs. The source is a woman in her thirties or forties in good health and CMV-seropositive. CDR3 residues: CASSLSGNTEAFF. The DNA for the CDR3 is TGTGCCAGCTCTCTCTCAGGGAACACTGAAGCTTTCTTT.